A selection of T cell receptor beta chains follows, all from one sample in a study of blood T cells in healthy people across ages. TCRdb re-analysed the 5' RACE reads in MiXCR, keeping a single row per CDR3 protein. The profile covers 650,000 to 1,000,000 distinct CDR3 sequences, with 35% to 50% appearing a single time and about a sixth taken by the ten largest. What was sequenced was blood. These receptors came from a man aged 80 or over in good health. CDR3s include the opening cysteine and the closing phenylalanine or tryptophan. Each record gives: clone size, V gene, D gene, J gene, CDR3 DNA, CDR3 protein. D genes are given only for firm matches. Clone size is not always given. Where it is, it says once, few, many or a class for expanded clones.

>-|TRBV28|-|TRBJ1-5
TGTGCCAGCAGACCCGGAACTGTTTATAGCAATCAGCCCCAGCATTTT
CASRPGTVYSNQPQHF
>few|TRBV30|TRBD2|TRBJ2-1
TGTTCCACAGGGGTAGCGGGAGCCATCAATGAGCAGTTCTTC
CSTGVAGAINEQFF
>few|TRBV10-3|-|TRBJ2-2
TGTGCCATCAGTGACCGTAACACCGGGGAGCTGTTTTTT
CAISDRNTGELFF
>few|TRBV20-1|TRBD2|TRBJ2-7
TGCAGTGCTAGAGACCTGACTAGCGGGAGAATTGGGGGGTACGAGCAGTACTTC
CSARDLTSGRIGGYEQYF
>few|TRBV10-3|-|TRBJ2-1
TGTGCCATCAGTGATGTCGGGGGTGAGCAGTTCTTC
CAISDVGGEQFF
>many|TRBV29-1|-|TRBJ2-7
TGCAGCGTTGTATGGGGGTCCTACGAGCAGTACTTC
CSVVWGSYEQYF
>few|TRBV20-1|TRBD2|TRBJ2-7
TGCAGTGCTACCGGACTAGCGGGAGGAACCTACGAGCAGTACTTC
CSATGLAGGTYEQYF
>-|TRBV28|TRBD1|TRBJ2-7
TGTGCCAGCAGCTCCCTAAGGGGGCCGCTCTCCTACGAGCAGTACTTC
CASSSLRGPLSYEQYF
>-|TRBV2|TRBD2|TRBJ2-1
TGTGCCAGCGAGGCTAGCGGGAGGGGCAATGAGCAGTTCTTC
CASEASGRGNEQFF
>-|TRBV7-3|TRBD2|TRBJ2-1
TGTGCCAGCAGCGAAGCCGGGACTAGCGTATACAATGAGCAGTTCTTC
CASSEAGTSVYNEQFF
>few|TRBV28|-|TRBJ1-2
TGTGCCACAGAGAGGGAGGGGCTGGGAGGCTACACCTTC
CATEREGLGGYTF
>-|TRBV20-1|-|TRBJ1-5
TGCAGTGCTAGAGTAGTTTCGCTGGGGCAGCCCCAGCATTTT
CSARVVSLGQPQHF
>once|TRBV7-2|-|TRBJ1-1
TGTGCCAGCAGCTTCCGCTCGGGACATAGGGACACTGAAGCTTTCTTT
CASSFRSGHRDTEAFF
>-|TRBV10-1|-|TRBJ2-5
TGCGCCAGCAGTGAATCTAGTCTTTACAATGAGCAGTACTTC
CASSESSLYNEQYF
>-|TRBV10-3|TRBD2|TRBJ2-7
TGTGCCATCAGTCCAACCGAGACTAGCGGGTCGTACGAGCAGTACTTC
CAISPTETSGSYEQYF
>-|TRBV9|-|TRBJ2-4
TGTGCCAGCAACGTAGCGCTCAGTGGTGAGCAGTACTTC
CASNVALSGEQYF
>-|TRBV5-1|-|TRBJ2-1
TGCGCCAGCAGCCTGGCTCCGTACAGGGACTCCTACAATGAGCAGTTCTTC
CASSLAPYRDSYNEQFF
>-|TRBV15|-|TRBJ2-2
TGTGCCACCCAAACAAAAGGAGGCACCGGGGAGCTGTTTTTT
CATQTKGGTGELFF
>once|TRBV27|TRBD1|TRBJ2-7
TGTGCCAGCAGTTCCGCCTACAGGGGAACCTTCGGTGAGCAGTACTTC
CASSSAYRGTFGEQYF
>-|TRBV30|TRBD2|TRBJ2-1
TGTGCCTGGAGTGTGGCTAGCGGGGTCCATGAGCAGTTCTTC
CAWSVASGVHEQFF
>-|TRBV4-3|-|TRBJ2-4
TGCGCCAGCAGCCAAAGAACAGTCCTAGCCAAAAACATTCAGTACTTC
CASSQRTVLAKNIQYF
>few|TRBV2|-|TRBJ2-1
TGTGCCAGCAGTGAAGGTCGAAGGGCTTGGAATGAGCAGTTCTTC
CASSEGRRAWNEQFF
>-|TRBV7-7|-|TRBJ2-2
TGTGCCAGCAGTCACGGGTCGAACACCGGGGAGCTGTTTTTT
CASSHGSNTGELFF
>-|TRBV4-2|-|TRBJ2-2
TGTGCCAGTGCTAGCGAGAACACCGGGGAGCTGTTTTTT
CASASENTGELFF
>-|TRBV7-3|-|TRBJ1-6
TGTGCCAGCAGCTTAGACAGAACTAATTCACCCCTCCACTTT
CASSLDRTNSPLHF